This T cell receptor (beta chain) was sequenced for a study of blood T cell repertoires in COVID-19. Looking at the study overall: The United States, Italy and Spain supplied acute and convalescent COVID-19 samples.

The repertoire was sequenced with immunoSEQ multiplex PCR; TCRdb's copy has only in-frame clones and lacks some. The top ten hold approximately 2.8% of the sample, which has about 26,000 clones, around nine tenths seen once. Input material: peripheral blood. The TCR originated in a human donor in a cohort sampled during active COVID-19.

CDR3 DNA: TGTGCCAGCAGTCTACAGGGGCCCGGGGCCAACGTCCTGACTTTC. Its protein is CASSLQGPGANVLTF. The rearrangement links TRBV6-5 to TRBJ2-6; 7 bases match TRBD1. Per the germline V gene, CDR1 is MNHEY and CDR2 is SVGAGI. The CDR3 is made up of 15 amino acids. Germline trimming cut 5 bases from V and 4 bases from J; bases unmatched to any gene: 5.